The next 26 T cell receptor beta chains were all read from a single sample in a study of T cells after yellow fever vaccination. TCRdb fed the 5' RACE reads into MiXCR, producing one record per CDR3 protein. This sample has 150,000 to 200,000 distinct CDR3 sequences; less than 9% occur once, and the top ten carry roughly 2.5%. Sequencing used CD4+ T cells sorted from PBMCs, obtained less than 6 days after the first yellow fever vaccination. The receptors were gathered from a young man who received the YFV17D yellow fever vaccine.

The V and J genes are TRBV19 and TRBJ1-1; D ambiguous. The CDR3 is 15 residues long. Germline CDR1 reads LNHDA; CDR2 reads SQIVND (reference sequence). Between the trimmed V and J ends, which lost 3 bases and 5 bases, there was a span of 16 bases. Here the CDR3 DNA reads TGTGCCAGTAGTATCGGCATTAACCGGGGAACTGAAGCTTTCTTT. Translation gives CASSIGINRGTEAFF.

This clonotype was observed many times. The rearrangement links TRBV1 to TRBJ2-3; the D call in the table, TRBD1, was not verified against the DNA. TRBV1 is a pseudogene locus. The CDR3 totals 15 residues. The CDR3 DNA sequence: TGCACCAGCAGCCCCCGAGGGGCCGGCACAGATACGCAGTATTTT. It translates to CTSSPRGAGTDTQYF.

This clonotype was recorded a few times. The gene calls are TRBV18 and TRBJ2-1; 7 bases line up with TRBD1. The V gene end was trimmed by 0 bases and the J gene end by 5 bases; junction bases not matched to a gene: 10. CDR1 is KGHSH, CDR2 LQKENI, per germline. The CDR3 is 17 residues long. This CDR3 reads CASSPPRETGANNEQFF. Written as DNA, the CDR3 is TGTGCCAGCTCACCACCGAGGGAAACAGGGGCCAACAATGAGCAGTTCTTC.

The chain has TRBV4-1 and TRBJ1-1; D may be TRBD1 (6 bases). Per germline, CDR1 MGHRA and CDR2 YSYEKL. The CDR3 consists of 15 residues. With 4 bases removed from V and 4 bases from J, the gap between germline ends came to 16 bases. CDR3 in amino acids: CASSRGGQRGTEAFF. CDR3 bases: TGCGCCAGCAGCCGGGGGGGGCAAAGGGGCACTGAAGCTTTCTTT.

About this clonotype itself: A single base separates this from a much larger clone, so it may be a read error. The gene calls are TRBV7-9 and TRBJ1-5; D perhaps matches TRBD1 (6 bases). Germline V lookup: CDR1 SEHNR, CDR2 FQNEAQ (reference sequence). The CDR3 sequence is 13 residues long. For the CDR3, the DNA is TGTGCCAACAGCCAAGAAGGGGACACCCCTTTGTCTTTT. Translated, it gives CANSQEGDTPLSF.

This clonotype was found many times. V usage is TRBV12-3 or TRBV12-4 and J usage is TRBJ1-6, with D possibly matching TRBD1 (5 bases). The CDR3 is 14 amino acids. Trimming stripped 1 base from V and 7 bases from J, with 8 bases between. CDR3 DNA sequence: TGTGCCAGCAGTTTAGGCAGGGAGAATTCACCCCTCCACTTT. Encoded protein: CASSLGRENSPLHF.

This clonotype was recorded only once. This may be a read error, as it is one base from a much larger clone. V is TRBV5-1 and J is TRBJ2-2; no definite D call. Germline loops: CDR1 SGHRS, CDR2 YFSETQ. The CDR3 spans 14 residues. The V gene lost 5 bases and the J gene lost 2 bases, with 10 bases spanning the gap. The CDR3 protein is CASRDVLNTGELFF. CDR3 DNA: TGCGCCAGCAGAGATGTCCTAAACACCGGGGAGCTGTTTTTT.

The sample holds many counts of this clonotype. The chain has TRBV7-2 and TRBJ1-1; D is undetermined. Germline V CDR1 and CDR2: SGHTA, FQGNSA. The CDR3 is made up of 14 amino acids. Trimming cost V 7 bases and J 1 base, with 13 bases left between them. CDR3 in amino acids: CASTPSRWNTEAFF. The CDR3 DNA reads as TGTGCCAGCACCCCCTCCAGATGGAACACTGAAGCTTTCTTT.

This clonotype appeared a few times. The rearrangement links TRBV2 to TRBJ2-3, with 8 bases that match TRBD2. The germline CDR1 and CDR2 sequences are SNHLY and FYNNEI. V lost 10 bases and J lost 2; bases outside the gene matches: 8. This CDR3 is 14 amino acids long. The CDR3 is CATRGGRDTDTQYF. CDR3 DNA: TGTGCCACCCGGGGGGGGCGCGACACAGATACGCAGTATTTT. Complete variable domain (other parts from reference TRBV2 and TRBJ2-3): EPEVTQTPSHQVTQMGQEVILRCVPISNHLYFYWYRQILGQKVEFLVSFYNNEISEKSEIFDDQFSVERPDGSNFTLKIRSTKLEDSAMYFCATRGGRDTDTQYFGPGTRLTVL.

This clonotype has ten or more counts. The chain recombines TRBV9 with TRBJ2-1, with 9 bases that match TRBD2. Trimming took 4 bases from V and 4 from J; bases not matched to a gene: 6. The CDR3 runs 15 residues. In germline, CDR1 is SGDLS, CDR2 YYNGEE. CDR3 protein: CASSLTSGDYNEQFF. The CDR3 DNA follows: TGTGCCAGCAGCCTGACTAGCGGTGATTACAATGAGCAGTTCTTC.

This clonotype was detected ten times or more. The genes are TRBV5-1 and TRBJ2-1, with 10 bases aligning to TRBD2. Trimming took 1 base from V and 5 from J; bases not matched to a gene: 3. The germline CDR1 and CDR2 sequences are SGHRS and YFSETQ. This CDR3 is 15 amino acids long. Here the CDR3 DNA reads TGCGCCAGCAGCTTGCTAGCGGGAGCCAACAATGAGCAGTTCTTC. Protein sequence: CASSLLAGANNEQFF.

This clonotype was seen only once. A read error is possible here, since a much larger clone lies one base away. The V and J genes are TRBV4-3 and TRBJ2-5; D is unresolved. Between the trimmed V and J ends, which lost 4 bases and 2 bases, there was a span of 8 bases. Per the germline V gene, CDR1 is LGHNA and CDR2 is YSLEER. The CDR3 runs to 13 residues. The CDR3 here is CASSRHLQETQYF. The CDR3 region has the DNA TGCGCCAGCAGCCGACATTTACAAGAGACCCAGTACTTC.

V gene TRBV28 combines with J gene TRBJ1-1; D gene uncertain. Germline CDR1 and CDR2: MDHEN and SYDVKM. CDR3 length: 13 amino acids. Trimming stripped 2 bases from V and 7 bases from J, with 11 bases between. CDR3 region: CASSLGRNLEAFF. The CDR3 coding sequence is TGTGCCAGCAGTTTAGGCAGAAATCTTGAAGCTTTCTTT.

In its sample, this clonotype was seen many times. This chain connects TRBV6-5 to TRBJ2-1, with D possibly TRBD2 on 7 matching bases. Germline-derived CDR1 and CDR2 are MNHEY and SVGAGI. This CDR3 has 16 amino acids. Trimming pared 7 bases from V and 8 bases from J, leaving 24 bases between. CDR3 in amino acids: CASNSIGGGLGYEQFF. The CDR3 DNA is TGTGCCAGCAACTCCATCGGCGGGGGCCTAGGCTATGAGCAGTTCTTC.

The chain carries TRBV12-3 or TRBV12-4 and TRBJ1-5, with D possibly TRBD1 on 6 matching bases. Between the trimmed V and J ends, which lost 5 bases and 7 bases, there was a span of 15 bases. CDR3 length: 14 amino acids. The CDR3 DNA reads TGTGCCAGCAGTCAGAACAGGGTCCGCCAGCCCCAGCATTTT. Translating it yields CASSQNRVRQPQHF.

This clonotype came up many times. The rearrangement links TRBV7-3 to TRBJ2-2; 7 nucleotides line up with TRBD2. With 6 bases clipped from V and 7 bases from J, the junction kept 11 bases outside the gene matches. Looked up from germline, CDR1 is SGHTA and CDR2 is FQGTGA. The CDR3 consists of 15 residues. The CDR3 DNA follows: TGTGCCAGCAGAAGAGGCACTAGCGCTGGCGGGGAGCTGTTTTTT. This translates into CASRRGTSAGGELFF.

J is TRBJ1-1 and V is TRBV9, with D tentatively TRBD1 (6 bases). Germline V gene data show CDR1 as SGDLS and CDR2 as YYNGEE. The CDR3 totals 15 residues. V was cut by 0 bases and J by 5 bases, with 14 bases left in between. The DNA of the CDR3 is TGTGCCAGCAGCGTAGGAGGCCAGGGGAGGACTGAAGCTTTCTTT. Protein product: CASSVGGQGRTEAFF.

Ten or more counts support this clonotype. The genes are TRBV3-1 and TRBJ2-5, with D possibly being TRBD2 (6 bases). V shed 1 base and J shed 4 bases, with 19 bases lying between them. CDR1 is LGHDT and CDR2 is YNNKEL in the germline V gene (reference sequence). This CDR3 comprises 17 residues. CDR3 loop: CASSQASGREASETQYF. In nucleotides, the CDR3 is TGTGCCAGCAGCCAAGCTTCGGGCAGGGAGGCTTCAGAGACCCAGTACTTC.

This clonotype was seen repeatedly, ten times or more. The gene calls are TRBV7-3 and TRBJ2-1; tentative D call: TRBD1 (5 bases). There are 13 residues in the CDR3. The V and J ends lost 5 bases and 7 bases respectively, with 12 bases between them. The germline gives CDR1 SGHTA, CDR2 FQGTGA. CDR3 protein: CASSARVSNEQFF. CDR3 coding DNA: TGTGCCAGCAGCGCCAGGGTGTCGAATGAGCAGTTCTTC. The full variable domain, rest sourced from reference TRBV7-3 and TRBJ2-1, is GAGVSQTPSNKVTEKGKYVELRCDPISGHTALYWYRQSLGQGPEFLIYFQGTGAADDSGLPNDRFFAVRPEGSVSTLKIQRTERGDSAVYLCASSARVSNEQFFGPGTRLTVL.

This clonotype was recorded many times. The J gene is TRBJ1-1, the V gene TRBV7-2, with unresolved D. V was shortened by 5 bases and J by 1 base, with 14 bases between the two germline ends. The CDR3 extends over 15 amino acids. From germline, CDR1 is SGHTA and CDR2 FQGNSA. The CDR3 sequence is CASSPLMAENTEAFF. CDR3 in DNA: TGTGCCAGCAGCCCTCTTATGGCGGAGAACACTGAAGCTTTCTTT.

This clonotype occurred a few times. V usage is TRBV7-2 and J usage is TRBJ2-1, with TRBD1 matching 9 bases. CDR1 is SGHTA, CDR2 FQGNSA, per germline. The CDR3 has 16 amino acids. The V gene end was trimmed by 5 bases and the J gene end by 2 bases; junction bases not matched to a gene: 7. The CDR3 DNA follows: TGTGCCAGCAGCCCCAGGACAGGGGCTGCCTACAATGAGCAGTTCTTC. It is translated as CASSPRTGAAYNEQFF.

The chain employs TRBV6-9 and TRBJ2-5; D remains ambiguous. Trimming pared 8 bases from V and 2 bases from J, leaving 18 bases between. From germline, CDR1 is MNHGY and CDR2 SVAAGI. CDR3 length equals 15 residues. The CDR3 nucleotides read TGTGCCAGCCCCCTCCTGCCCCGTCCGCAAGAGACCCAGTACTTC. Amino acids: CASPLLPRPQETQYF.

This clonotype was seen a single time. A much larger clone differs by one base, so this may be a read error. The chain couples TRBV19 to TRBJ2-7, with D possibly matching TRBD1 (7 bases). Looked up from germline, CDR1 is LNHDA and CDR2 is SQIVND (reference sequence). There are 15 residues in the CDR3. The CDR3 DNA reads TGTGCCTGTAGACTCCGGGGGACAGTCTCCTACGAGCAGTACTTC. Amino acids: CACRLRGTVSYEQYF.

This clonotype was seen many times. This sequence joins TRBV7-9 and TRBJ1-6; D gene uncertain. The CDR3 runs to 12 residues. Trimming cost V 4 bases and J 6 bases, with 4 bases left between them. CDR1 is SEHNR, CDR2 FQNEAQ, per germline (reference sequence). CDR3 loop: CASSWPNSPLHF. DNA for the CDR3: TGTGCCAGCAGCTGGCCTAATTCACCCCTCCACTTT.

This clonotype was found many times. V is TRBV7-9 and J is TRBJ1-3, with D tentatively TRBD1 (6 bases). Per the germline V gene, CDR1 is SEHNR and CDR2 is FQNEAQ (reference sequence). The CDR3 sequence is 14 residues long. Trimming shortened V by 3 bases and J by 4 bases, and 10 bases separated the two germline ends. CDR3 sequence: CASSFTGTGNTIYF. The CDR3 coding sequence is TGTGCCAGCAGCTTTACAGGGACCGGAAACACCATATATTTT.

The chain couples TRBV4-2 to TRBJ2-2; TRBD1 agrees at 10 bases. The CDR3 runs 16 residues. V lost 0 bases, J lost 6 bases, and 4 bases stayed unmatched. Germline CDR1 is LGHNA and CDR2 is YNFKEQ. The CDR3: CASSQDGTGDAGELFF. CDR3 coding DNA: TGTGCCAGCAGCCAAGATGGGACAGGGGACGCCGGGGAGCTGTTTTTT.